The 17 T cell receptor beta chains listed next were all sequenced from one sample in a study of cytomegalovirus exposure and HLA in healthy donors. PCR was performed using 60 Vbeta and 13 Jbeta primers. Method: immunoSEQ multiplex PCR; TCRdb's copy keeps in-frame clones and lacks some. The sample data list over 90,000 clones. Sequencing used PBMCs. The source is a man aged 40-50 years in good health and CMV-seronegative.

The chain uses TRBV27 and TRBJ1-6; 11 positions agree with TRBD1. CDR1 and CDR2 from the germline V gene are MNHEY and SMNVEV (reference sequence). V was clipped by 8 bases and J by 3 bases; unmatched bases: 3. This CDR3 has 15 residues. For the CDR3, the DNA is TGTGCCAGCGGGACAGGGGGGAACTATAATTCACCCCTCCACTTT. It specifies CASGTGGNYNSPLHF.

This rearrangement joins TRBV18 to TRBJ2-2; 7 bases are shared with TRBD1. The germline CDR1 and CDR2 sequences are KGHSH and LQKENI. With 3 bases clipped from V and 7 bases from J, the junction kept 8 bases outside the gene matches. The CDR3 is made up of 15 amino acids. The CDR3 DNA sequence: TGTGCCAGCTCACCCAAAGAGGGGGCTGTCGGGGAGCTGTTTTTT. Encoded protein: CASSPKEGAVGELFF.

About this clone itself: No DNA is shown, since the ends of the CDR3 on it are uncertain; the CDR3 is the one TCRdb lists. The chain recombines TRBV9 with TRBJ1-2; the table names TRBD1, a call not compared with the DNA. The CDR3 numbers 13 amino acids, ends counted. CDR1 SGDLS and CDR2 YYNGEE come from the germline V gene. The CDR3 spells CASSVVACGTGPF.

The chain combines TRBV29-1 with TRBJ1-6, with 9 bases matching TRBD1. Germline CDR1 is SQVTM and CDR2 is ANQGSEA. This CDR3 region has 13 residues. Losses at the gene ends were 4 bases for V and 7 bases for J; bases not matched to a gene: 2. The CDR3 sequence is CSVVTGGNSPLHF. CDR3 coding DNA: TGCAGCGTTGTCACAGGGGGCAATTCACCCCTCCACTTT.

J is TRBJ2-1 and V is TRBV4-3; 7 bases map to TRBD2. Germline CDR1 is LGHNA and CDR2 is YSLEER. This CDR3 has 15 residues. Germline trimming cut 5 bases from V and 3 bases from J; bases unmatched to any gene: 7. CDR3 residues: CASSKPGLGYNEQFF. The CDR3 DNA reads as TGCGCCAGCAGCAAACCCGGACTAGGCTACAATGAGCAGTTCTTC.

J is TRBJ2-5 and V is TRBV5-1; a possible D gene is TRBD2 (6 bases). The CDR3 length is 15 residues. CDR1 and CDR2 (germline): SGHRS, YFSETQ. Trimming left V 3 bases short and J 2 bases short, with 14 bases between. This CDR3 is CASSYGVGRQETQYF. In DNA form, the CDR3 reads TGCGCCAGCAGCTACGGGGTTGGGAGGCAAGAGACCCAGTACTTC.

V usage is TRBV6-5 and J usage is TRBJ2-2; no clear D gene. The CDR3 runs 14 residues. Trimming left V 8 bases short and J 4 bases short, with 14 bases between. The germline V gene encodes CDR1 MNHEY and CDR2 SVGAGI. The chain's CDR3 is CASGRVTSTGELFF. The DNA for the CDR3 is TGTGCCAGCGGCCGGGTTACATCCACCGGGGAGCTGTTTTTT.

V is TRBV4-3 and J is TRBJ2-7; possible D gene TRBD1, 6 bases. Germline-derived CDR1 and CDR2 are LGHNA and YSLEER. This CDR3 contains 16 residues. The V end was cut by 1 base, the J end by 3 bases, with 16 bases between. The CDR3 is CASSQGLGADHYEQYF. The DNA of the CDR3 is TGCGCCAGCAGCCAAGGGTTGGGGGCAGACCACTACGAGCAGTACTTC.

V usage is TRBV6-5 and J usage is TRBJ2-7; unclear D gene. CDR1 and CDR2 (germline): MNHEY, SVGAGI. There are 13 residues in the CDR3. Trimming removed 7 bases from V and 0 bases from J, with 10 bases in between. CDR3 DNA: TGTGCCAGCACGGGTACAAGCTCCTACGAGCAGTACTTC. Protein: CASTGTSSYEQYF.

The J gene is TRBJ1-4, the V gene TRBV6-5; D unresolved. CDR1 MNHEY and CDR2 SVGAGI come from the germline V gene. The germline V and J ends were trimmed by 6 bases and 0 bases, with 5 bases remaining between them. The CDR3 is 13 residues long. This CDR3 is CASRSTTNEKLFF. CDR3 DNA sequence: TGTGCCAGCAGGTCCACAACTAATGAAAAACTGTTTTTT.

The CDR3 DNA reads as TGTGCCAGTAGTATATTGACAGGGGATCAGCCCCAGCATTTT. This gives the protein CASSILTGDQPQHF. The chain links TRBV19 to TRBJ1-5; TRBD1 agrees at 8 bases. V was pared by 2 bases and J by 5 bases, with 2 bases of the junction left unmatched. CDR1 is LNHDA and CDR2 is SQIVND in the germline V gene (reference sequence). CDR3 length equals 14 residues.

This chain links TRBV7-6 with TRBJ2-7, with TRBD1 identical over 8 bases. Germline V gives CDR1 SGHVS, CDR2 FNYEAQ. The CDR3 is 15 residues long. After removal of 5 bases from V and 3 bases from J, the junction contained 9 bases not matched to a gene. The CDR3 coding sequence is TGTGCCAGCAGCAACGCCCGGGACAGGTTCTACGAGCAGTACTTC. As protein: CASSNARDRFYEQYF.

The CDR3 here is CASSLAQAGGTDTQYF. The CDR3 DNA follows: TGTGCCAGCAGTCTCGCTCAAGCGGGGGGCACAGATACGCAGTATTTT. The rearrangement links TRBV5-4 to TRBJ2-3, with 8 bases that match TRBD2. The J segment lost 1 base and the V segment lost 5 bases, leaving 9 bases of the junction unmatched. This CDR3 contains 16 residues. CDR1 and CDR2 (germline): SGHNT, YYREEE (reference sequence).

CDR3 in DNA: TGTGCCAGCAGTAAACAGCGGGGCTCCTACAATGAGCAGTTCTTC. Translation: CASSKQRGSYNEQFF. This chain links TRBV6-1 with TRBJ2-1, with 7 nucleotides matching TRBD2. Trimming removed 5 bases from V and 0 bases from J; junction bases left unmatched: 4. This CDR3 spans 15 amino acids. Germline CDR1 is MNHNS and CDR2 is SASEGT.

The V gene is TRBV7-8, the J gene TRBJ2-7; no clear D gene. The CDR3 has 14 residues. CDR1 and CDR2 from the germline V gene are SGHVS and FQNEAQ. V lost 1 base and J 3 bases, leaving 10 bases between the germline ends. CDR3 sequence (DNA): TGTGCCAGCAGCTTAGGTCAGGTGGGCTACGAGCAGTACTTC. It encodes CASSLGQVGYEQYF.

The chain recombines TRBV7-8 with TRBJ2-1, with a tentative D call TRBD1 (6 bases). From germline, CDR1 is SGHVS and CDR2 FQNEAQ. CDR3 length: 12 amino acids. The V end was cut by 3 bases, the J end by 11 bases, with 11 bases between. CDR3 sequence (DNA): TGTGCCAGCAGCTTCCCGGACAGAAAGCAGTTCTTC. Its protein product is CASSFPDRKQFF.

The chain uses TRBV5-6 and TRBJ1-1; D unclear. The germline V gene encodes CDR1 SGHDT and CDR2 YYEEEE. The CDR3 totals 14 residues. Trimming took 4 bases from V and 7 from J, leaving 17 bases between them. This CDR3 reads CASSLTPGNDEAFF. The CDR3 nucleotides read TGTGCCAGCAGCCTCACCCCGGGTAACGATGAAGCTTTCTTT.